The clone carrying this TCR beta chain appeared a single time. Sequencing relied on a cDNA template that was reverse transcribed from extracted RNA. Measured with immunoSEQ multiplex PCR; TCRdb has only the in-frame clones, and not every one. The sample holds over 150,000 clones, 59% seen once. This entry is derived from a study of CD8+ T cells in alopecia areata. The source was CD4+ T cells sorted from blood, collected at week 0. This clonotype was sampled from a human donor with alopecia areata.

Written as DNA, the CDR3 is TGTGCCAGCGAGATCGAAAGCACCGGGGAGCTGTTTTTT. Residues: CASEIESTGELFF. The V gene is TRBV2, the J gene TRBJ2-2; D gene uncertain. The CDR3 extends over 13 amino acids. CDR1 is SNHLY and CDR2 is FYNNEI in the germline V gene. The V gene lost 8 bases and the J gene lost 4 bases, with 11 bases spanning the gap.